This T cell receptor beta chain was profiled in a study of T cell repertoires in cytomegalovirus infection. Study-level information: It was the public TCR beta signatures that indicated both CMV infection and matching HLA type.

V lost 4 bases to trimming and J lost 0 bases, with 10 bases between them. Looked up from germline, CDR1 is LGHDT and CDR2 is YNNKEL (reference sequence). The CDR3 is 15 amino acids. Points on this clonotype: No antigen is known for it.

Each CDR3 protein is one row after TCRdb ran MiXCR on the reads. There are roughly 130,000 distinct CDR3 sequences in the sample; approximately 8.8% occur only once, and about 9.5% lies in the top ten. The study's findings and limits: Within the response measured ex vivo, HLA-C-restricted CMV-specific TCR beta clonotypes were dominant. Identification of carriers of CMV plus the relevant HLA was performed using cumulative public TCR beta family frequency.

The sample consisted of PBMCs. This TCR was recovered from a human donor in good health (CMV status not recorded). Some clones in this sample may be carry-over from other donors' samples. This chain connects TRBV3-1 to TRBJ2-1; a weak D match, TRBD1 (5 bases). The CDR3 region is CASSLPGPSYNEQFF. In nucleotides, the CDR3 is TGTGCCAGCAGCCTACCAGGGCCCTCCTACAATGAGCAGTTCTTC.